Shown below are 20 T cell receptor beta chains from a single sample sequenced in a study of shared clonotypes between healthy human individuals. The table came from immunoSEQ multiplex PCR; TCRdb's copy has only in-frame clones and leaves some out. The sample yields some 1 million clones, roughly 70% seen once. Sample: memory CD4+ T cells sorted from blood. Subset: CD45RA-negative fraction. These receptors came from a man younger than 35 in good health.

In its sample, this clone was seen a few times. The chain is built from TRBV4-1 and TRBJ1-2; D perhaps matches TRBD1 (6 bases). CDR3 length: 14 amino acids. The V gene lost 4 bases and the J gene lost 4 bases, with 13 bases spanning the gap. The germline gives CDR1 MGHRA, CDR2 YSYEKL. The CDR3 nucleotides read TGCGCCAGCAGCCGAGCAACAGGGATCTATGGCTACACCTTC. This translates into CASSRATGIYGYTF.

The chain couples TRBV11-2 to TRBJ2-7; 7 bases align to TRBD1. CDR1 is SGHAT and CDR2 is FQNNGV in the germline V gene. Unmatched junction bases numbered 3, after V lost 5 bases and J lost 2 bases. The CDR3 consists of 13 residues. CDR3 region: CASSRQGAYEQYF. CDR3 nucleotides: TGTGCCAGCAGCAGACAGGGCGCCTACGAGCAGTACTTC.

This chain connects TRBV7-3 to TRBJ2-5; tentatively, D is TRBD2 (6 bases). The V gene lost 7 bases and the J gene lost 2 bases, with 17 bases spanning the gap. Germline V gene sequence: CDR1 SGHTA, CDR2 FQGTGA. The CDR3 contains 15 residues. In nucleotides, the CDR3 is TGTGCCAGCACCCCAAGGGCGGGGCCACAAGAGACCCAGTACTTC. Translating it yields CASTPRAGPQETQYF.

CDR3 amino acids: CASSVERPQGSGGYTF. The DNA for the CDR3 is TGTGCCAGCAGCGTAGAGAGGCCGCAGGGATCGGGTGGCTACACCTTC. The chain has TRBV9 and TRBJ1-2; tentatively, D is TRBD1 (5 bases). Looked up from germline, CDR1 is SGDLS and CDR2 is YYNGEE. The CDR3 extends over 16 amino acids. Trimming shortened V by 0 bases and J by 7 bases, and 19 bases separated the two germline ends.

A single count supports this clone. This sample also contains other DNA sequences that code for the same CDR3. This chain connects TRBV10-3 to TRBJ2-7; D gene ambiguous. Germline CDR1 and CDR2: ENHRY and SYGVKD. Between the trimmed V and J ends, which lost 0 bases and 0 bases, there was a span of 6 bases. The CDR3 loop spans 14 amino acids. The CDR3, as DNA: TGTGCCATCAGTGAGTCGGGAACCTCCTACGAGCAGTACTTC. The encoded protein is CAISESGTSYEQYF.

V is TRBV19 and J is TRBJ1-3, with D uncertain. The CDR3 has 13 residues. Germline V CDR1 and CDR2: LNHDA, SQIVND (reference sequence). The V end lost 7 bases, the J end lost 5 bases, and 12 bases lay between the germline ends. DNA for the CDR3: TGTGCCAGTAAAGAAAACAGTAGAAACACCATATATTTT. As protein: CASKENSRNTIYF.

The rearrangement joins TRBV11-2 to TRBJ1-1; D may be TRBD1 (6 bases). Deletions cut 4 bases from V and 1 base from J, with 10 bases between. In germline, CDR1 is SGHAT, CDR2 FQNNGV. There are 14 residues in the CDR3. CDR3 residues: CASSSQGTNTEAFF. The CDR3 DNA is TGTGCCAGCAGCTCCCAGGGGACGAACACTGAAGCTTTCTTT.

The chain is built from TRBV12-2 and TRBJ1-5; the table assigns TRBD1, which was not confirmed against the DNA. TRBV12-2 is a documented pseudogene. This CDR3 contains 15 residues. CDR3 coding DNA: TGTGCAAGTCGCAACGGGGACAGGTTAAATCAGCCCCAGCATTTT. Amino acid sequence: CASRNGDRLNQPQHF.

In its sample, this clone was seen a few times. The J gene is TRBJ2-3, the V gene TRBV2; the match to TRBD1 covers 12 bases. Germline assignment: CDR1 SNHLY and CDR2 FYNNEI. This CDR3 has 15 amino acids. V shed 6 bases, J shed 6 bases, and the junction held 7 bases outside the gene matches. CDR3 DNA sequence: TGTGCCAGCAGCCACCGGGACAGGGGGCTGGATACGCAGTATTTT. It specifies CASSHRDRGLDTQYF.

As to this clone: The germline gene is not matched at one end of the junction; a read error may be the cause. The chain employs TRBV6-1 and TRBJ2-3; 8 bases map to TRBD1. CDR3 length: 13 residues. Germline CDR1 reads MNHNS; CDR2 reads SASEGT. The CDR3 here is CASSPRTGRFMVF. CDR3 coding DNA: TGTGCCAGCAGTCCCCGGACAGGGCGCTTCATGGTATTT.

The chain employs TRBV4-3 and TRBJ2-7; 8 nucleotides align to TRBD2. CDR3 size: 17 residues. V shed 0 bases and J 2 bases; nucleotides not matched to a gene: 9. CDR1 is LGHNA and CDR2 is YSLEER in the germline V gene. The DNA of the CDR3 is TGCGCCAGCAGCCAAGATTCGGGGGGGAGGCCTCCCTACGAGCAGTACTTC. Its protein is CASSQDSGGRPPYEQYF.

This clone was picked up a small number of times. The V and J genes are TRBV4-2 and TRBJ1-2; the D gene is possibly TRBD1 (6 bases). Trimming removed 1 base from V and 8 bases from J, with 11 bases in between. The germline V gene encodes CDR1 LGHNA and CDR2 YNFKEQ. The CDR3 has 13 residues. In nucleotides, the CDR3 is TGTGCCAGCAGCCAAGCTCAGGGGATAGGCTACACCTTC. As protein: CASSQAQGIGYTF.

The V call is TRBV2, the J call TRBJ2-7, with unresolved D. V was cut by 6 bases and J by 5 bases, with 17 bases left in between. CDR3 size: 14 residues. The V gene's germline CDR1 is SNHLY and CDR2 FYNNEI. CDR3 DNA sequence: TGTGCCAGCAGCCTATCCGACCTGAGAAACGAGCAGTACTTC. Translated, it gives CASSLSDLRNEQYF. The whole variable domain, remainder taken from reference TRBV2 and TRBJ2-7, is EPEVTQTPSHQVTQMGQEVILRCVPISNHLYFYWYRQILGQKVEFLVSFYNNEISEKSEIFDDQFSVERPDGSNFTLKIRSTKLEDSAMYFCASSLSDLRNEQYFGPGTRLTVT.

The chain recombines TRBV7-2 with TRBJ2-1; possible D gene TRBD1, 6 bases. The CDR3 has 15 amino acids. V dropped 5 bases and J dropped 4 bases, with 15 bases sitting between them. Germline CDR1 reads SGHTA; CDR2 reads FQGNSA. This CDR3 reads CASSPGADFYNEQFF. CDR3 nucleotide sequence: TGTGCCAGCAGCCCAGGGGCGGACTTTTACAATGAGCAGTTCTTC.

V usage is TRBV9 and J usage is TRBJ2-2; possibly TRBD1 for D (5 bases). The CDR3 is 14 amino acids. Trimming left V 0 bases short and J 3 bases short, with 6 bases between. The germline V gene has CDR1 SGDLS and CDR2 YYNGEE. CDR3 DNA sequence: TGTGCCAGCAGCGTAGAGGGGTACACCGGGGAGCTGTTTTTT. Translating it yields CASSVEGYTGELFF. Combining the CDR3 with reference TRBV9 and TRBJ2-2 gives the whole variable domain DSGVTQTPKHLITATGQRVTLRCSPRSGDLSVYWYQQSLDQGLQFLIQYYNGEERAKGNILERFSAQQFPDLHSELNLSSLELGDSALYFCASSVEGYTGELFFGEGSRLTVL.

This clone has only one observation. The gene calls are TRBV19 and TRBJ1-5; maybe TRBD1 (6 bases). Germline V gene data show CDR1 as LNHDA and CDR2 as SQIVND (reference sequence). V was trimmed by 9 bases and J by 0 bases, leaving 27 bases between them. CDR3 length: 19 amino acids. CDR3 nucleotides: TGTGCCAGGGGGGGACGCCGGGACACACGAATCCATAGCAATCAGCCCCAGCATTTT. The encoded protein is CARGGRRDTRIHSNQPQHF.

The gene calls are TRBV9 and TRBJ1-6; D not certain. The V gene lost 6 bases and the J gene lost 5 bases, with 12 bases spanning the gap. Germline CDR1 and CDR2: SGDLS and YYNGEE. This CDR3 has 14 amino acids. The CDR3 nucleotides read TGTGCCAGCAACTTCGGGGTCGATAATTCACCCCTCCACTTT. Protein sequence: CASNFGVDNSPLHF.

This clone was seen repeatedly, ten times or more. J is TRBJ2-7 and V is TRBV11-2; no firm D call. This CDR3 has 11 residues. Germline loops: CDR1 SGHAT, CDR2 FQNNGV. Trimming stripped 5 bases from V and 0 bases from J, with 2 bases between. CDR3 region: CASSVSYEQYF. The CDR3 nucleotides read TGTGCCAGCAGCGTCTCCTACGAGCAGTACTTC.

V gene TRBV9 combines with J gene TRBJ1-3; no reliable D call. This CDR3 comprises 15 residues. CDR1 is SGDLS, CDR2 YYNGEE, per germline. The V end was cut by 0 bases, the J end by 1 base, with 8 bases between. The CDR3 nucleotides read TGTGCCAGCAGCGTAGGTGATTTTTCTGGAAACACCATATATTTT. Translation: CASSVGDFSGNTIYF. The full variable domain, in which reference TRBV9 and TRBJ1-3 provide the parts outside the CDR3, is DSGVTQTPKHLITATGQRVTLRCSPRSGDLSVYWYQQSLDQGLQFLIQYYNGEERAKGNILERFSAQQFPDLHSELNLSSLELGDSALYFCASSVGDFSGNTIYFGEGSWLTVV.

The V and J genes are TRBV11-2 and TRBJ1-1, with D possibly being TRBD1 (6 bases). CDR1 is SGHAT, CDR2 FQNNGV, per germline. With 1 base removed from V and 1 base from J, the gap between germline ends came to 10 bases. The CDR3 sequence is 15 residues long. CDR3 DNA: TGTGCCAGCAGCTTAGGCAGGGGACAGAACACTGAAGCTTTCTTT. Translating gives CASSLGRGQNTEAFF.